The next 5 T cell receptor beta chains were all read from a single sample in a study of radiation and T cells in renal cell carcinoma. Some clones are missing from TCRdb's copy, which holds only in-frame ones; the method was immunoSEQ multiplex PCR. The sample gives approximately 150,000 clones, 88% of which show up once; around 4% is in the top ten. Time point noted: baseline pretreatment blood. Documented treatment: 15 Gy SBRT to primary tumor, nephrectomy 4 weeks later. The sample in question was blood, obtained from a patient whose treatment included radiotherapy and nephrectomy. The receptor source for this set is a woman in her 70s with renal cell carcinoma.

In nucleotides, the CDR3 is TGTGCCAGCTCACCCCCCCTAGCGACGCATTCCTACGAGCAGTACTTC. This sequence encodes CASSPPLATHSYEQYF. The V call is TRBV18, the J call TRBJ2-7; D perhaps matches TRBD2 (6 bases). Germline V CDR1 and CDR2: KGHSH, LQKENI. CDR3 length: 16 amino acids. The germline V and J ends were trimmed by 3 bases and 1 base, with 16 bases remaining between them.

V usage is TRBV11-1 and J usage is TRBJ1-6; tentatively, D is TRBD1 (6 bases). Germline V gene sequence: CDR1 SGHAT, CDR2 FQDESV (reference sequence). The V and J ends lost 8 bases and 7 bases respectively, with 12 bases between them. The CDR3 loop spans 13 amino acids. Written as DNA, the CDR3 is TGTGCCAGCTCTCAGGGGCGGAATTCACCCCTCCACTTT. This gives the protein CASSQGRNSPLHF.

The V gene is TRBV28, the J gene TRBJ2-5; 7 bases match TRBD1. The CDR3 totals 13 residues. Germline CDR1 and CDR2: MDHEN and SYDVKM. The ends lost 7 bases at V and 5 bases at J; junction bases unmatched: 7. The CDR3 spells CASTSTGRETQYF. CDR3 nucleotides: TGTGCCAGCACGTCGACAGGGCGCGAGACCCAGTACTTC.

This chain uses TRBV7-3 with TRBJ2-7; TRBD2 aligns across 7 bases. The V segment lost 2 bases and the J segment 5 bases; nucleotides outside the gene matches: 6. Germline V gene sequence: CDR1 SGHTA, CDR2 FQGTGA. This CDR3 region has 14 residues. DNA for the CDR3: TGTGCCAGCAGCTTATCAAGCGGGATGAACGAGCAGTACTTC. Its protein is CASSLSSGMNEQYF.

A remark on this clone: Other DNA sequences in the sample encode the same CDR3. This chain uses TRBV5-1 with TRBJ2-1; 7 positions agree with TRBD2. The CDR3 has 15 amino acids. J gave up 0 bases and V 2 bases, and 2 bases lay outside the gene matches. The germline V gene has CDR1 SGHRS and CDR2 YFSETQ. This chain's CDR3 is CASSLAGSSYNEQFF. CDR3 in DNA: TGCGCCAGCAGCTTAGCGGGGAGCTCCTACAATGAGCAGTTCTTC.